Sequencing of this T cell receptor (delta chain) was carried out in a study of gamma-delta chains in newborns, infants, children. Whole-study context: Polyclonal expansion of innate γδ T cells after birth follows microbial exposure.

TCRdb repeated clone calling on the reads with CATT. Altogether over 3,000 delta-chain clones are present, 50% to 55% being singletons, with the ten largest covering about 6%. A note on this clone: This may be a read error, as it is one base from a much larger clone. Distinct nucleotide sequences in the sample also encode this CDR3.

The CDR3 consists of 18 residues. V shed 0 bases and J 3 bases; nucleotides not matched to a gene: 11. Germline values: CDR1 GEAIGNYY, CDR2 EKD. This rearrangement joins TRDV2 to TRDJ1; 11 nucleotides line up with TRDD3. The specimen was blood. The TCR was taken from a child who received the measles vaccine. The CDR3 reads CACDTVSPGGYNADKLIF. Written as DNA, the CDR3 is TGTGCCTGTGACACCGTCTCACCTGGGGGATACAATGCCGATAAACTCATCTTT.